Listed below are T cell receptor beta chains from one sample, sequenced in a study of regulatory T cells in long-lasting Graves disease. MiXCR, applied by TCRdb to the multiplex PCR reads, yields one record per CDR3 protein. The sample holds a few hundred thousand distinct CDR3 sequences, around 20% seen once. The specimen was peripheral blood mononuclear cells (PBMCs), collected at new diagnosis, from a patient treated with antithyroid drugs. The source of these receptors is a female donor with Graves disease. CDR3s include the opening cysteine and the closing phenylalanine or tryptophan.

cdr3_aa: CASSSQGDGYTF
v_call: TRBV11-3
j_call: TRBJ1-2

cdr3_aa: CSASTDSPSEAFF
v_call: TRBV20-1
j_call: TRBJ1-1

cdr3_aa: CASSPIRGADTEAFF
v_call: TRBV3-1
j_call: TRBJ1-1

cdr3_aa: CSAGDNEKLFF
v_call: TRBV29-1
j_call: TRBJ1-4

cdr3_aa: CASSLGPGTATNEKLFF
v_call: TRBV5-1
j_call: TRBJ1-4

cdr3_aa: CASSVEAGGYEDTQYF
v_call: TRBV9
j_call: TRBJ2-3

cdr3_aa: CASSPGLSSYNEQFF
v_call: TRBV19
j_call: TRBJ2-1

cdr3_aa: CASSLAPLDNEQFF
v_call: TRBV5-6
j_call: TRBJ2-1

cdr3_aa: CASSLDGGPSSSREQFF
v_call: TRBV7-2
j_call: TRBJ2-1

cdr3_aa: CAWSVTVSNYGYTF
v_call: TRBV30
j_call: TRBJ1-2